This T cell receptor (beta chain) was captured by sequencing in a study of CD8+ T cells in alopecia areata. Study-wide findings and caveats: TCRs were shared less clearly across patients than in mice, possibly for HLA-related reasons. Greater clonality was observed in lesional scalp samples, especially alopecia totalis/universalis, versus normal scalp. Among the cells sequenced in scalp samples are also the resident alphabeta T cells of normal skin.

There are a few counts of this clone. Antigen: not known. In each case, RNA was isolated and then reverse transcribed into cDNA as the sequencing template. This table comes from immunoSEQ multiplex PCR, and its TCRdb copy is limited to in-frame clones, with some not included. The sample lists 110,000 or so clones; 55% to 80% were seen once. Germline CDR1 and CDR2: GTSNPN and SVGIG (reference sequence). Trimming left V 2 bases short and J 4 bases short, with 8 bases between. The CDR3 is 12 residues long. The sequenced sample consisted of CD4+ T cells sorted from blood. The sequence was collected from a human donor in good health. This chain uses TRBV30 with TRBJ1-1; D not certain. CDR3 nucleotide sequence: TGTGCCTGGAGTCCTCTGGGCACTGAAGCTTTCTTT. Translated: CAWSPLGTEAFF. Combining the CDR3 with reference TRBV30 and TRBJ1-1 gives the whole variable domain SQTIHQWPATLVQPVGSPLSLECTVEGTSNPNLYWYRQAAGRGLQLLFYSVGIGQISSEVPQNLSASRPQDRQFILSSKKLLLSDSGFYLCAWSPLGTEAFFGQGTRLTVV.